Listed here are 21 T cell receptor beta chains from one sample, sequenced in a study of shared clonotypes between healthy human individuals. Assay: immunoSEQ multiplex PCR; the TCRdb copy retains only in-frame clones and omits some. The sample includes fewer than 500,000 clones, about 75% seen only once; the top ten take around 13%. The sample consisted of PBMCs. The source of these receptors is a woman aged 40 to 50 in good health. Some clones in this sample may be carry-over from other donors' samples.

About this clone: The same CDR3 is also encoded by other DNA sequences in this sample. V usage is TRBV28 and J usage is TRBJ2-7, with D hard to call. The CDR3 runs 11 residues. From germline, CDR1 is MDHEN and CDR2 SYDVKM. V was clipped by 5 bases and J by 3 bases, with 5 bases between them. Written as DNA, the CDR3 is TGTGCCAGCAGTGCCAGCTACGAGCAGTACTTC. It encodes CASSASYEQYF.

Comment on this clone: At one end the junction does not follow the germline gene, possibly because of a read error. The rearrangement joins TRBV27 to TRBJ2-5; TRBD1 matches at 9 bases. The CDR3 sequence is 16 residues long. Per germline, CDR1 MNHEY and CDR2 SMNVEV (reference sequence). In DNA, the CDR3 is TGCGCTCAGTGGGAAGGGGCACAGGGGGCGTGGGAGACCCAGTACTTC. Translated, it gives CAQWEGAQGAWETQYF.

This sequence joins TRBV6-1 and TRBJ1-2, with 7 positions matching TRBD1. This CDR3 has 14 residues. Losses at the gene ends were 6 bases for V and 4 bases for J; bases not matched to a gene: 8. Looked up from germline, CDR1 is MNHNS and CDR2 is SASEGT. The CDR3 nucleotides are TGTGCCAGCAGCACTGACAGGGCCACCTATGGCTACACCTTC. The encoded protein is CASSTDRATYGYTF.

The V call is TRBV20-1, the J call TRBJ2-5; TRBD2 agrees at 9 bases. Germline V gene lookup returns CDR1 DFQATT and CDR2 SNEGSKA (reference sequence). J was trimmed by 4 bases and V by 7 bases; bases with no gene match: 1. This CDR3 comprises 11 residues. The CDR3 loop reads CSEREAETQYF. The CDR3 DNA reads TGCAGTGAGCGGGAGGCAGAGACCCAGTACTTC.

The V call is TRBV6-5, the J call TRBJ2-4, with D perhaps TRBD1 or TRBD2 (5 bases each). CDR1 MNHEY and CDR2 SVGAGI come from the germline V gene. The ends were cut back, 5 bases at V and 8 bases at J, with 19 bases in the middle. The CDR3 is made up of 15 amino acids. In DNA form, the CDR3 reads TGTGCCAGCAGTCCGAGGGGATGGGACGAGGACATTCAGTACTTC. Its translation: CASSPRGWDEDIQYF.

This chain links TRBV2 with TRBJ1-2; TRBD1 matches at 9 bases. The CDR3 covers 13 residues. CDR1 and CDR2 (germline): SNHLY, FYNNEI. Unmatched junction bases numbered 9, after V lost 6 bases and J lost 10 bases. The CDR3 loop reads CASSNRGRKDYTF. CDR3 nucleotides: TGTGCCAGCAGCAACAGGGGGCGCAAAGACTACACCTTC.

The CDR3 nucleotides read TGTGCCAGCAGTTACAGGGCCACCTACGAGCAGTACTTC. As protein: CASSYRATYEQYF. The V gene is TRBV6-5, the J gene TRBJ2-7; no reliable D call. This CDR3 spans 13 amino acids. Trimming took 2 bases from V and 2 from J, leaving 7 bases between them. Germline V gene data show CDR1 as MNHEY and CDR2 as SVGAGI.

Regarding this clone: A read error may explain this, as a much larger clone is one base away. Distinct nucleotide sequences in the sample also encode this CDR3. The V call is TRBV5-7, the J call TRBJ1-5, with D uncertain. TRBV5-7 is flagged as an ORF with uncertain function. Trimming shortened V by 1 base and J by 4 bases, and 9 bases separated the two germline ends. CDR3 length: 14 amino acids. The CDR3 coding sequence is TGTGCCAGCAGCTTGAGGGCTAGTAATCAGCCCCAGCATTTT. Protein product: CASSLRASNQPQHF.

The genes are TRBV7-9 and TRBJ2-7; 7 bases agree with TRBD1. Germline trimming cut 9 bases from V and 1 base from J; bases unmatched to any gene: 3. Germline V gene data show CDR1 as SEHNR and CDR2 as FQNEAQ (reference sequence). The CDR3 covers 12 residues. This chain's CDR3 is CASGTESYEQYF. The CDR3 bases are TGTGCCAGTGGGACAGAATCCTACGAGCAGTACTTC.

This chain links TRBV18 with TRBJ1-5, with TRBD1 as a possible D gene (6 bases). Germline CDR1 and CDR2: KGHSH and LQKENI. This CDR3 comprises 14 residues. V was cut by 5 bases and J by 5 bases, with 13 bases left in between. The CDR3 sequence is CASSSFYRDQPQHF. The CDR3 coding sequence is TGTGCCAGCTCATCCTTTTACAGGGATCAGCCCCAGCATTTT.

A few counts support this clone. J is TRBJ1-2 and V is TRBV5-6; D ambiguous. Trimming stripped 2 bases from V and 8 bases from J, with 10 bases between. The CDR3 totals 12 residues. CDR1 and CDR2 from the germline V gene are SGHDT and YYEEEE. CDR3 protein: CASSFGLYGYTF. The DNA of the CDR3 is TGTGCCAGCAGCTTTGGACTATACGGCTACACCTTC.

This clone was detected only once. V usage is TRBV7-3 and J usage is TRBJ2-7; 10 bases are a match to TRBD2. Germline V gene data show CDR1 as SGHTA and CDR2 as FQGTGA. The CDR3 runs to 14 residues. The V and J ends lost 5 bases and 1 base, in that order; junction bases with no gene match: 2. The CDR3 loop is CASSEAGGSYEQYF. Here the CDR3 DNA reads TGTGCCAGCAGCGAAGCGGGAGGGTCCTACGAGCAGTACTTC.

The chain is built from TRBV28 and TRBJ1-2; perhaps TRBD1 as D (6 bases). Germline V gene data show CDR1 as MDHEN and CDR2 as SYDVKM. V lost 2 bases to trimming and J lost 7 bases, with 14 bases between them. CDR3 length: 14 residues. CDR3: CASSLNRVVSGYTF. DNA for the CDR3: TGTGCCAGCAGTTTAAACAGGGTAGTCTCTGGCTACACCTTC.

This sequence joins TRBV2 and TRBJ2-2; tentative D call: TRBD2 (6 bases). Between the trimmed V and J ends, which lost 6 bases and 1 base, there was a span of 18 bases. This CDR3 spans 17 amino acids. Germline V CDR1 and CDR2: SNHLY, FYNNEI. CDR3 coding DNA: TGTGCCAGCAGCGGGGGTTGGGTGAGACAGAACACCGGGGAGCTGTTTTTT. It encodes CASSGGWVRQNTGELFF.

This clone showed up many times. The chain employs TRBV18 and TRBJ1-2, with D hard to call. Germline CDR1 and CDR2: KGHSH and LQKENI. This CDR3 has 17 amino acids. Trimming left V 0 bases short and J 0 bases short, with 14 bases between. The CDR3 DNA reads as TGTGCCAGCTCACCACCGATGGCGGCGGCCTCTAACTATGGCTACACCTTC. It specifies CASSPPMAAASNYGYTF. Looking up the rest from reference TRBV18 and TRBJ1-2 gives the full variable domain: NAGVMQNPRHLVRRRGQEARLRCSPMKGHSHVYWYRQLPEEGLKFMVYLQKENIIDESGMPKERFSAEFPKEGPSILRIQQVVRGDSAAYFCASSPPMAAASNYGYTFGSGTRLTVV.

The chain carries TRBV4-3 and TRBJ1-1; D remains ambiguous. Trimming removed 0 bases at V and 3 bases at J, with 11 bases between. This CDR3 has 15 residues. Germline CDR1 LGHNA, CDR2 YSLEER. CDR3 amino acids: CASSQDLWSYTEAFF. The CDR3 DNA follows: TGCGCCAGCAGCCAAGATCTGTGGAGTTACACTGAAGCTTTCTTT.

V usage is TRBV18 and J usage is TRBJ1-4, with a tentative D call TRBD1 (5 bases). The CDR3 totals 13 residues. Per the germline V gene, CDR1 is KGHSH and CDR2 is LQKENI. Trimming removed 2 bases from V and 8 bases from J, with 9 bases in between. DNA for the CDR3: TGTGCCAGCTCACCATCTTGGGGGGAAAAACTGTTTTTT. Protein product: CASSPSWGEKLFF. Variable domain in full (rest from reference TRBV18 and TRBJ1-4): NAGVMQNPRHLVRRRGQEARLRCSPMKGHSHVYWYRQLPEEGLKFMVYLQKENIIDESGMPKERFSAEFPKEGPSILRIQQVVRGDSAAYFCASSPSWGEKLFFGSGTQLSVL.

The sample holds many counts of this clone. V gene TRBV5-1 combines with J gene TRBJ2-3; maybe TRBD2 (6 bases). CDR1 is SGHRS, CDR2 YFSETQ, per germline. The CDR3 runs 14 residues. Trimming stripped 4 bases from V and 4 bases from J, with 13 bases between. The CDR3 DNA is TGCGCCAGCAGCCTGGACTACTTGCCAGATACGCAGTATTTT. Its translation: CASSLDYLPDTQYF.

The chain employs TRBV10-1 and TRBJ2-7; 7 positions agree with TRBD1. The germline gives CDR1 WNHNN, CDR2 SYGVQD (reference sequence). The CDR3 extends over 17 amino acids. V lost 3 bases, J lost 3 bases, and 14 bases stayed unmatched. The CDR3 bases are TGCGCCAGCAGTGAATGTCGTGGGGACAGAAGGGTCTACGAGCAGTACTTC. Its translation: CASSECRGDRRVYEQYF.

The V gene is TRBV5-1, the J gene TRBJ2-5; 12 bases align to TRBD1. The V gene's germline CDR1 is SGHRS and CDR2 YFSETQ. The length of the CDR3 is 17 residues. Unmatched junction bases numbered 9, after V lost 2 bases and J lost 4 bases. The CDR3 DNA reads TGCGCCAGCAGCTTTAACCCCGGGACAGGGGGCGGAGAGACCCAGTACTTC. Encoded protein: CASSFNPGTGGGETQYF.

This chain joins TRBV28 and TRBJ2-7; TRBD1 matches 9 bases. This CDR3 has 15 amino acids. The V and J ends lost 7 bases and 4 bases, in that order; junction bases with no gene match: 11. The V gene's germline CDR1 is MDHEN and CDR2 SYDVKM. The chain's CDR3 is CASTSPGTGKYEQYF. In nucleotides, the CDR3 is TGTGCCAGCACCTCTCCCGGGACAGGGAAATACGAGCAGTACTTC.